These T cell receptor beta chains were read from a single sample in a study of cytomegalovirus exposure and HLA in healthy donors. Only in-frame clones appear in the TCRdb table, and some are missing; sequencing was by immunoSEQ multiplex PCR. This table holds over 150,000 clones, approximately 84% found once. Material for sequencing was PBMCs. The receptors originated from a man aged 25-45 years in good health and CMV-seropositive. Each CDR3 is given with its conserved first and last residue. The D gene is left open where the match is weak. Clone size is stated in some rows and not others, as once, few, many or a class when expanded.

V	J	D	size	CDR3	DNA
TRBV4-3	TRBJ1-2	TRBD1	NA	CASSQDPGGLGYGYTF	TGCGCCAGCAGCCAAGATCCAGGGGGGTTGGGCTATGGCTACACCTTC
TRBV27	TRBJ1-5	NA	few	CASSPQGSNQPQHF	TGTGCCAGCAGTCCGCAGGGAAGCAATCAGCCCCAGCATTTT
TRBV7-2	TRBJ1-2	TRBD1	NA	CASSSQPGQNGYTF	TGTGCCAGCAGCTCCCAACCGGGACAGAACGGCTACACCTTC
TRBV5-6	TRBJ1-1	TRBD1	NA	CASSSPLRGPLPFF	TGTGCCAGCAGCTCGCCCCTCAGGGGGCCCCTTCCTTTCTTT
TRBV2	TRBJ2-2	TRBD1	once	CASRDSVAGPPAGELFF	TGTGCCAGTCGGGACAGCGTTGCGGGCCCCCCAGCCGGGGAGCTGTTTTTT
TRBV2	TRBJ1-5	TRBD1	NA	CASSRGPGQGLGQPQHF	TGTGCCAGCAGCCGGGGGCCGGGACAGGGGTTAGGGCAGCCCCAGCATTTT
TRBV2	TRBJ1-5	TRBD1	NA	CASSEWTGSNQPQHF	TGTGCCAGCAGTGAGTGGACAGGGAGCAATCAGCCCCAGCATTTT
TRBV28	TRBJ1-5	TRBD1	NA	CASSSGTGGFGGNQPQHF	TGTGCCAGCAGTTCCGGGACAGGGGGCTTTGGGGGCAATCAGCCCCAGCATTTT
TRBV6-1	TRBJ2-5	NA	once	CASPSRAGEETQYF	TGTGCCAGTCCTAGTCGAGCAGGGGAAGAGACCCAGTACTTC
TRBV5-1	TRBJ2-5	NA	NA	CASSWDSGETQYF	TGCGCCAGCAGCTGGGACTCGGGGGAGACCCAGTACTTC
TRBV2	TRBJ2-2	TRBD1	NA	CASNQQGQGVTGELFF	TGTGCCAGCAACCAACAGGGCCAGGGGGTCACCGGGGAGCTGTTTTTT
TRBV7-9	TRBJ1-2	NA	NA	CASSFPLLPTNLDYGYTF	TGTGCCAGCAGCTTTCCACTACTGCCAACCAACTTAGACTATGGCTACACCTTC
TRBV7-9	TRBJ2-5	NA	few	CASSLNEETQYF	TGTGCCAGCAGCTTAAACGAGGAGACCCAGTACTTC
TRBV15	TRBJ2-7	TRBD1	NA	CATSRAGTGGIPRQYF	TGTGCCACCAGCAGAGCAGGGACAGGGGGAATCCCAAGGCAGTACTTC
TRBV30	TRBJ2-7	NA	NA	CAWRAPGLNEQYF	TGTGCCTGGAGGGCCCCGGGGTTAAACGAGCAGTACTTC
TRBV2	TRBJ1-2	NA	NA	CASGYARDYGYTF	TGTGCCAGCGGTTATGCCAGGGACTATGGCTACACCTTC
TRBV10-3	TRBJ1-1	TRBD1	NA	CAIRDRGPNTGAFF	TGTGCCATCAGGGACAGGGGGCCGAACACTGGAGCTTTCTTT
TRBV4-2	TRBJ1-4	TRBD1	NA	CASSQGTGASRLFF	TGTGCCAGCAGCCAAGGGACAGGGGCCTCGAGGCTGTTTTTT
TRBV5-1	TRBJ1-2	NA	NA	CASSLAGHGVGYGYTF	TGCGCCAGCAGCTTGGCGGGACACGGGGTGGGCTATGGCTACACCTTC
TRBV27	TRBJ1-5	TRBD1	NA	CASSLTGSNQPQHF	TGTGCCAGCAGCCTGACAGGGAGCAATCAGCCCCAGCATTTT
TRBV18	TRBJ1-3	TRBD1	NA	CASSPRGDRTYSGNTIYF	TGTGCCAGCTCACCACGCGGGGACAGGACCTACTCTGGAAACACCATATATTTT
TRBV5-1	TRBJ2-1	TRBD2	once	CASSLAGTSGGNEQFF	TGCGCCAGCAGCTTGGCCGGGACTAGCGGTGGGAATGAGCAGTTCTTC
TRBV6-5	TRBJ1-2	NA	NA	CASSYVGGSANYGYTF	TGTGCCAGCAGTTACGTCGGGGGATCGGCTAACTATGGCTACACCTTC
TRBV29-1	TRBJ2-3	TRBD1	NA	CSVGDRATDTQYF	TGCAGCGTTGGGGACAGGGCAACAGATACGCAGTATTTT
TRBV5-1	TRBJ2-3	TRBD2	NA	CASSARLAGSTDTQYF	TGCGCCAGCAGCGCCCGACTAGCGGGGAGCACAGATACGCAGTATTTT
TRBV5-4	TRBJ2-3	NA	NA	CASSSAGLTSTDTQYF	TGTGCCAGCAGCTCGGCGGGACTCACTAGCACAGATACGCAGTATTTT
TRBV5-4	TRBJ2-5	NA	NA	CASSSYLKRVQETQYF	TGTGCCAGCAGCTCCTATCTTAAGCGGGTCCAAGAGACCCAGTACTTC
TRBV7-2	TRBJ2-3	NA	NA	CASRPYYDGEDTQYF	TGTGCCAGCAGGCCCTATTACGACGGGGAAGATACGCAGTATTTT
TRBV29-1	TRBJ1-3	NA	NA	CSAGQGNTIYF	TGCAGCGCAGGACAGGGAAACACCATATATTTT
TRBV7-2	TRBJ2-6	TRBD1	NA	CASSLHRTGSGANVLTF	TGTGCCAGCAGCCTCCACCGGACAGGGTCCGGGGCCAACGTCCTGACTTTC
TRBV11-2	TRBJ2-3	NA	NA	CASSLVSTSTDTQYF	TGTGCCAGCAGCTTAGTCTCAACTAGCACAGATACGCAGTATTTT
TRBV27	TRBJ1-5	NA	NA	CASSLSRHVNQPQHF	TGTGCCAGCAGTTTATCGCGACACGTCAATCAGCCCCAGCATTTT
TRBV7-6	TRBJ2-2	NA	NA	CASSPTRGSLFTGELFF	TGTGCCAGCAGCCCGACACGAGGGTCACTCTTCACCGGGGAGCTGTTTTTT
TRBV29-1	TRBJ1-2	NA	NA	CSVEDRGQTGRGYGYTF	TGCAGCGTTGAAGATCGAGGACAGACAGGCCGAGGCTATGGCTACACCTTC
TRBV5-3	TRBJ1-1	NA	NA	CARSAGHKDPLNTEAFF	TGTGCCAGAAGCGCCGGACATAAGGACCCCCTGAACACTGAAGCTTTCTTT
TRBV7-9	TRBJ1-4	NA	NA	CASSLGIRGYNEKLFF	TGTGCCAGCAGCTTAGGAATAAGAGGGTACAATGAAAAACTGTTTTTT
TRBV18	TRBJ1-3	TRBD1	NA	CASSPSGTGRGNTIYF	TGTGCCAGCTCACCCTCCGGGACAGGTAGAGGAAACACCATATATTTT
TRBV7-9	TRBJ2-5	TRBD2	NA	CASSPGLAGQAETQYF	TGTGCCAGCAGCCCGGGACTAGCGGGGCAAGCAGAGACCCAGTACTTC
TRBV9	TRBJ1-1	NA	NA	CASSVGWQSEAFF	TGTGCCAGCAGCGTAGGATGGCAATCTGAAGCTTTCTTT
TRBV6-8	TRBJ2-4	NA	NA	CASRARGCKNIQYF	TGTGCCAGCAGGGCCCGGGGTTGCAAAAACATTCAGTACTTC
TRBV27	TRBJ2-1	TRBD2	NA	CASSELAGGMRYNEQFF	TGTGCCAGCAGTGAACTAGCGGGAGGAATGCGGTACAATGAGCAGTTCTTC
TRBV5-1	TRBJ2-5	TRBD1	NA	CASSAQGRETQYF	TGCGCCAGCAGCGCACAGGGGAGAGAGACCCAGTACTTC
TRBV13	TRBJ2-7	TRBD1	NA	CASSAPGTGGYEQYF	TGTGCCAGCAGCGCGCCCGGGACAGGGGGCTACGAGCAGTACTTC
TRBV7-6	TRBJ2-1	TRBD2	NA	CASSPGTKDEQFF	TGTGCCAGCAGCCCCGGGACTAAGGATGAGCAGTTCTTC
TRBV6-5	TRBJ2-4	TRBD1	NA	CASSYQDRGKNIQYF	TGTGCCAGCAGTTACCAGGACAGGGGCAAAAACATTCAGTACTTC
TRBV4-1	TRBJ2-1	NA	NA	CASSLSTGDEQFF	TGCGCCAGCAGCCTCAGCACGGGTGATGAGCAGTTCTTC
TRBV19	TRBJ1-1	TRBD1	few	CASSYGTANTEAFF	TGTGCCAGTAGTTACGGGACAGCGAACACTGAAGCTTTCTTT
TRBV14	TRBJ2-1	TRBD1	NA	CASSGTGGGQFF	TGTGCCAGCAGCGGGACAGGGGGCGGGCAGTTCTTC